This TCR beta chain was captured by sequencing in a study of cytomegalovirus exposure and HLA in healthy donors (dated by TCRdb to 2017 to 2019). For the study in its entirety: According to an earlier analysis of around 600 of the donors, roughly 180 million T cells yielded some 110 million unique TCR beta sequences and approximately 300 Gb of sequence data. An early release covering approximately 600 HLA-typed donors comprised about 290 gigabases of sequencing data and about 90 million unique TCR sequences. Of the roughly 400 genotyped donors, about 80% fell in the genetic ancestry cluster associated with self-reported Caucasian donors. The aim of the study was to test whether cataloging public T cell receptors could identify signatures of past pathogen exposure. The T cell repertoires of 666 subjects were profiled by immunosequencing and related to cytomegalovirus serostatus. Besides the first cohort of some 670 subjects, a separate validation cohort made up of 120 different subjects was used. To predict cytomegalovirus infection status, the study brought together high-throughput TCR immunosequencing, statistical association of individual TCRs with disease status, and machine learning. To study patterns of TCR occurrence, a later analysis re-analyzed previously published TCR beta repertoires from around 700 donors and added high-resolution HLA genotyping. Rather than using new phenotypic data, the later analysis identified candidate immune exposures from TCR beta sequences and from how often those sequences occurred across donors. An earlier analysis of approximately 580 of the donors used high-throughput TCR beta sequencing to judge whether each TCR beta V gene segment behaved as functional or pseudogenic. Donor age, sex, ethnicity and CMV serostatus were compiled alongside the repertoire data. A later genetic analysis used genome-wide SNP genotypes for about three fifths of the roughly 700 donors, treating that subset as a discovery cohort. All discovery cohort repertoires had been generated on a single sequencing platform. HLA typing included class I and class II loci at four-digit resolution. The number of donors typed differed by locus, with about 629-630 for A, B, C, DRB1 and DQB1, roughly 550 for DQA1, approximately 580 for DPA1, and 472 for DPB1. Five DR-DQ haplotypes were treated as single units for association and clustering because of strong linkage in the cohort. Across around 400 genotyped donors of the cohort, an average of about 240,000 unique TCR beta nucleotide sequences per donor were sequenced, and 15% to 20% of those sequences were non-productive.

The cohort was made up of approximately 670 healthy bone marrow donors. At the time of sampling, all cohort members were nominally healthy, though unrecorded immune exposures were likely present. The donor was CMV seronegative and was included in the group of several hundred seronegative cohort members. A peripheral blood sample was provided by each donor, and peripheral blood mononuclear cells were used for TCR beta sequencing. The Qiagen DNeasy Blood Extraction Kit was used to extract genomic DNA from the blood cell samples. This clone was seen a handful of times. It lacks a known antigen. No quality values exist for individual bases; no much larger clone is one base distant. What the authors observed across the whole study: Most TCR sequences were observed very rarely across donors, whereas some public TCRs were present in many individuals. V-gene and J-gene trimming of TCR beta chains was associated with a missense DCLRE1C variant in a later genetic analysis, and the association was replicated in an independent cohort. A total of 150 to 200 TCR beta chains were listed by the study as associated with cytomegalovirus. A later analysis reported that several top co-occurrence clusters appeared linked to parvovirus B19, influenza, CMV and Epstein-Barr virus. In a later analysis, TCR association rates were found to vary across HLA loci, with the most associated TCRs seen for DRB1 alleles and the fewest for HLA-C alleles. Linkage disequilibrium might explain the correlated functional status among segregating V segments, but an unknown experimental factor could not be ruled out. Strong co-occurrence of HLA alleles, especially DR and DQ, made assigning TCR associations to individual alleles difficult. An earlier analysis of around 500 of the donors showed that most TCR beta V segments appeared in productive rearrangements either about 87% or about 30% of the time, which broadly matched IMGT annotations. It was suggested by the authors that the approach could potentially be generalized to other disease states and immunological phenotypes. Immune exposure information for the cohort was limited to CMV serostatus. In a later analysis, HLA-associated TCR beta chains showed more clonal expansion and lower generation probabilities than non-associated chains that were equally common. In a later analysis, most CMV-associated TCR beta chains were found to appear HLA-restricted, with HLA associations seemingly driven largely by CMV exposure. This cohort had only TCR beta chains sequenced, and the lack of alpha or paired-chain data limited which features could be detected. Because counts were too low, approximately 15 rarely observed V segments, including chromosome 9 orphons, were excluded from the earlier analysis of 587 of the donors. According to a later genetic analysis, donors in an Asian-associated ancestry cluster had fewer N-insertions in productive TCRs than the roughly 700-donor mean. In a later analysis, 15,000 to 20,000 TCR beta sequences were associated with specific HLA alleles at a false discovery rate of 0.05. A cluster of highly shared sequence variants was judged likely to represent a technical artifact of the sequencing pipeline. The classifier was reported to diagnose cytomegalovirus status with high specificity and sensitivity in both the original cohort and the validation cohort. Three of the identified cytomegalovirus-associated TCR beta chains were confirmed in vitro to be specific for cytomegalovirus antigens. A further reported finding was that TCR beta sequences accurately predicted the HLA-A and HLA-B alleles for most subjects in the first cohort. Presence/absence analyses assumed roughly uniform sequencing depth across donors, an assumption that may not hold. Some IMGT-functional V segments, including TRBV6-2 and TRBV6-3, could not be distinguished by the 87-base-pair reads and were therefore excluded. Because HLA typing was unavailable for some donors at each locus, only the typed subset was used in association tests.

The library was built by means of the immunoSEQ multiplex PCR assay. The multiplex PCR relied on a mix of 60 forward primers for TCR Vbeta segments and 13 reverse primers for TCR Jbeta segments. The CDR3 region of rearranged TCR beta genes was amplified from genomic DNA with a multiplex PCR assay. The Illumina HiSeq System was used to sequence the amplified TCR beta libraries as 87-base-pair reads. As for how the authors treated the data: A later analysis tallied roughly 76 million unique TCR beta chains across the 666 repertoires, and about 12 million of those chains were shared by two or more donors. Raw reads were error-corrected and collapsed into unique sequences by a nearest-neighbor algorithm in which closely related sequences were merged to remove PCR and sequencing errors. Alignment of CDR3 sequences to IMGT reference sequences was used to assign V, D and J gene segments. For a sequence to be retained, at least a six-nucleotide match to both a V gene segment and a J gene segment was required. A rearrangement was called productive if the CDR3 had no stop codons and remained in frame with V and J, and every other rearrangement was called non-productive. Following IMGT convention, CDR3 was defined as the stretch from the second conserved V-encoded cysteine to the conserved J-encoded phenylalanine. In an earlier analysis of approximately 500 of the donors, sequences lacking an unambiguous match to a single V gene segment were excluded. In an earlier analysis of several hundred of the donors, V segments were called functional above 56.7% productive rearrangements and were called segregating when the between-donor standard deviation exceeded 5%. To diagnose cytomegalovirus status from the catalog of TCR beta chain sequences, a statistical classification framework was built. In a later analysis, V and J genes were assigned by comparing TCR nucleotide sequences against IMGT/GENE-DB human TR gene sequences. The TCRdist pipeline was used in a later analysis to assign CDR3 sequences and most-parsimonious VDJ recombination scenarios. A later analysis defined each TCR beta chain by its CDR3 amino acid sequence plus V-gene family, and excluded reads lacking a unique V-gene family. As a way to deal with suspected cross-contamination and a sequencing artifact, a later analysis dropped 450 to 700 nucleotide sequences that were highly shared and had low generation probability. In a later analysis, a clonal expansion index for each public chain was calculated from normalized within-repertoire ranks of inferred template counts. In a later analysis, generation probabilities were computed using a VDJ recombination model fitted to out-of-frame rearrangements, and the results were checked against IGoR. A later analysis scored TCR-TCR, TCR-HLA and TCR-CMV co-occurrence with hypergeometric tests, applying a repertoire-size bias correction to TCR pairs. To estimate false discovery rates, a later analysis permuted the HLA or CMV assignments 20 times. In a later analysis, co-occurring TCRs were grouped with DBSCAN, and TCRdist sequence similarity was added when clustering was performed within HLA-allele-positive subsets. Repertoires with fewer than 30,000 or more than 120,000 public chains were left out of co-occurrence clustering, as were about five repertoires with anomalous nucleotide sharing. The immuneACCESS repertoire file appears here via TCRdb, limited to in-frame rearrangements. These files lack a portion of the clones; in checked studies, under half of the deficit traces to unresolved V genes, and the cause of the others is not known. The DNA gave D and trimming, while V, J and clone size come from that table. The sample yields roughly 100,000 clones; roughly two thirds were counted once. The ten most abundant clones make up roughly 3.5% of the sample.

The V and J ends are trimmed by 5 bases and 5 bases, leaving 15 bases between them. In the germline V gene (reference sequence), CDR1 corresponds to PRHDT and CDR2 to FYEKMQ. From the cysteine through the phenylalanine, the CDR3 covers 14 amino acids. The entry retains the CDR3 DNA only, 42 bases that are in frame from base 1. Sample: PBMCs. This TCR was recovered from a man in his forties in good health and CMV-seronegative. The rearranged segments are TRBV13 and TRBJ2-5, with a tentative D gene TRBD2 over 5 matching bases. In nucleotide form, the sequence is TGTGCCAGCAGCATCGCTAGCATGGTCGAGACCCAGTACTTC. The resulting protein is CASSIASMVETQYF.